This TCR beta chain was found in a study of shared clonotypes between healthy human individuals. The wider study: Three CD4 naive, three CD4 memory, two CD8 naive and one CD8 memory plate were used per donor. Study-level results: About 5% of naive CD4 clonotypes were shared across several donors. Only blood underwent sampling, and tissue repertoires likely differ. Clonotype sharing levels among donors were expected to vary with sequencing depth.

Clones were read by immunoSEQ multiplex PCR, and TCRdb kept only the in-frame ones, dropping some. Seen here are approximately 650,000 clones, roughly 96% observed once, and the top ten hold 0.1% to 0.11%. CDR1 and CDR2 from the germline V gene are LNHDA and SQIVND (reference sequence). V lost 5 bases, J lost 10 bases, and 14 bases lay in between. This CDR3 has 12 residues. CD45RO-negative, CCR7-selected cells formed the naive CD8 fraction, which excluded terminally differentiated effector memory CD45RA+ cells. On this clone: Its antigen is not identified.

Material for sequencing was naive CD8+ T cells sorted from blood. The sequence derives from a woman in her twenties or thirties in good health. This chain joins TRBV19 and TRBJ1-1; perhaps TRBD1 as D (5 bases). The CDR3 nucleotides are TGTGCCAGTAGTCCGGGGGGGTCCGGAGCTTTCTTT. It encodes CASSPGGSGAFF.